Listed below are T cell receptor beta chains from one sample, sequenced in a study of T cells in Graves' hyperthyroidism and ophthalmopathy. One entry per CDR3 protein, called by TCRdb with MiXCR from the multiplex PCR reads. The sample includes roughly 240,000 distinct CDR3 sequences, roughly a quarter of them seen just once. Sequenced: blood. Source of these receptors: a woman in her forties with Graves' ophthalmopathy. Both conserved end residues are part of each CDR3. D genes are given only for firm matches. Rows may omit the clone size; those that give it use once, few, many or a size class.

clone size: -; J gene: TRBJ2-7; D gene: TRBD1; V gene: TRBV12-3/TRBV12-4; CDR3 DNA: TGTGCCAGCAGTGTGGGACAGGGGACCGAGCAGTACTTC; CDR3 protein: CASSVGQGTEQYF
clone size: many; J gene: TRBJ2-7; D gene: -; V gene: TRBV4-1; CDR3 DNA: TGCGCCAGCAGCCAAGACCCTGACAGATCGCCAACCGAGCAGTACTTC; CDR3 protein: CASSQDPDRSPTEQYF
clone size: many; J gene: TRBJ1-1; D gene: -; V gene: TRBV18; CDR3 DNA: TGTGCCAGCTCATCCTCGACAGGAGGGGACGCTGAAGCTTTCTTT; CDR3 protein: CASSSSTGGDAEAFF
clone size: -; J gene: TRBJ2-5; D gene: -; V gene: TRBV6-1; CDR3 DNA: TGTGCCAGCAGTGGCCATACCCAAGAGACCCAGTACTTC; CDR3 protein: CASSGHTQETQYF
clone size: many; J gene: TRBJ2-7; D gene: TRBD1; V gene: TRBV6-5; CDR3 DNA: TGTGCCAGCAGTCGCGGGACAGGGATCTACGAGCAGTACTTC; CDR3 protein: CASSRGTGIYEQYF
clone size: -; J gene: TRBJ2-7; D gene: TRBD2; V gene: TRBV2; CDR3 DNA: TGTGCCAGCAGCCACGGGCTAGCGGGAGGTGCCTACGAGCAGTACTTC; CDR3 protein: CASSHGLAGGAYEQYF
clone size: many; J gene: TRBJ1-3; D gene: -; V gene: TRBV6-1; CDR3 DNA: TGTGCCAGCAGGGAAGTAGTCGGAAACACCATATATTTT; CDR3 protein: CASREVVGNTIYF
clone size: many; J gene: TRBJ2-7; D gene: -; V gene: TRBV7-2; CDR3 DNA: TGTGCCAGCAGCGGGACAATAGGGCCTTACGAGCAGTACTTC; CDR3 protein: CASSGTIGPYEQYF
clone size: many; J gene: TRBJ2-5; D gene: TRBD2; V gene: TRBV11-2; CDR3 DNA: TGTGCCAGCAGCTCCGGGACTAGCGGGAGGGCCAGACAGACCCAGTACTTC; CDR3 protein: CASSSGTSGRARQTQYF
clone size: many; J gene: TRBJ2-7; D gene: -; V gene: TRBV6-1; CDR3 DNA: TGTGCCAGCAGTGATCTTTCTCTCGGGTACTCCTACGAGCAGTACTTC; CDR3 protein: CASSDLSLGYSYEQYF
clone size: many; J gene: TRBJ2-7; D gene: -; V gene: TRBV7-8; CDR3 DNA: TGTGCCAGCAGCTTGACAGCATACTACGAGCAGTACTTC; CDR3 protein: CASSLTAYYEQYF
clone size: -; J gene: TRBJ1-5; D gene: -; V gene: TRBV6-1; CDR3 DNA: TGTGCCAGCAGCTCTGGGGGGGCTGCCTCTCAGCCCCAGCATTTT; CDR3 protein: CASSSGGAASQPQHF
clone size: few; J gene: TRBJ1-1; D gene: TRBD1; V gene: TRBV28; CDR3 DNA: TGTGCCAGCAGTTTTCCGCGGGACAGGGGGCTTAGTGGTGAAGCTTTCTTT; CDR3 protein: CASSFPRDRGLSGEAFF
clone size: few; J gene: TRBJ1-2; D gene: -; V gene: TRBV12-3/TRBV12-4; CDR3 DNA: TGTGCCAGCAGTTTATCTCCGGGTAGGAACTATGGCTACACCTTC; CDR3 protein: CASSLSPGRNYGYTF
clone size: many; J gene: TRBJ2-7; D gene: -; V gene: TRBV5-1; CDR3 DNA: TGCGCCAGCAGCTTGTCCGGGAGTGCGTCCTACGAGCAGTACTTC; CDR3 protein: CASSLSGSASYEQYF
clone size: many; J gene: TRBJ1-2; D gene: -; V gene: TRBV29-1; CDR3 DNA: TGCAGCGTTGTAGGGGTGGATGGCTACACCTTC; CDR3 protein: CSVVGVDGYTF
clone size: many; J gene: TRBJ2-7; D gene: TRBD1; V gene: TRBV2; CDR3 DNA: TGTGCCAGCAGTACCCAACAGGGGGGTGAGCAGTACTTC; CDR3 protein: CASSTQQGGEQYF